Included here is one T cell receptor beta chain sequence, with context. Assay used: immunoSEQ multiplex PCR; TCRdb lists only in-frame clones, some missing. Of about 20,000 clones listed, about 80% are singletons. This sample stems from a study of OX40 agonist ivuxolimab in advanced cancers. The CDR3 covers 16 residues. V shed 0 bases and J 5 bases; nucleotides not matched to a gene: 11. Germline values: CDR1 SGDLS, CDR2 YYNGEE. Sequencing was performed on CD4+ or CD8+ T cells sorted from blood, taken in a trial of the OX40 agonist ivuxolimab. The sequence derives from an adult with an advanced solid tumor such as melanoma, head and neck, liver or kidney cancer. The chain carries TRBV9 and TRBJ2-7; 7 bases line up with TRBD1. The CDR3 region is CASSVVGTALEHEQYF. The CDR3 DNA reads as TGTGCCAGCAGCGTAGTCGGGACAGCCTTGGAGCACGAGCAGTACTTC. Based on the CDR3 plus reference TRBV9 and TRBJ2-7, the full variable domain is DSGVTQTPKHLITATGQRVTLRCSPRSGDLSVYWYQQSLDQGLQFLIQYYNGEERAKGNILERFSAQQFPDLHSELNLSSLELGDSALYFCASSVVGTALEHEQYFGPGTRLTVT.